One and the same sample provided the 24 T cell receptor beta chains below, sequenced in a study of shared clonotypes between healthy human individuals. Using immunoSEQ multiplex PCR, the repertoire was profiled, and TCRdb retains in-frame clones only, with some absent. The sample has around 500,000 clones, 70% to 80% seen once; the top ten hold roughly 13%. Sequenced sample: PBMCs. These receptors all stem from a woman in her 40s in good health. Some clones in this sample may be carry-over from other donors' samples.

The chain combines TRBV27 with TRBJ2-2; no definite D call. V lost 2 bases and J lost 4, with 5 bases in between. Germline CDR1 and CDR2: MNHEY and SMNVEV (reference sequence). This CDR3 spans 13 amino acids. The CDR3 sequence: CASSLRVTGELFF. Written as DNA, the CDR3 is TGTGCCAGCAGTTTAAGGGTCACCGGGGAGCTGTTTTTT.

The CDR3 region has the DNA TGTGCCAGCAGCTCAAGGACAGACAACTACTATGGCTACACCTTC. Residues: CASSSRTDNYYGYTF. This sequence joins TRBV7-2 and TRBJ1-2; TRBD1 might be the D (6 bases). CDR1 is SGHTA and CDR2 is FQGNSA in the germline V gene. Trimming pared 4 bases from V and 3 bases from J, leaving 15 bases between. This CDR3 is 15 amino acids long.

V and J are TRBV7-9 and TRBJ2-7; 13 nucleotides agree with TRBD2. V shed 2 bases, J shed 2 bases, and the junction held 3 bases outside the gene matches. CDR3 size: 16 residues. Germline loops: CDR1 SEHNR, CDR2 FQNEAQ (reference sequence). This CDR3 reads CASSLPGTSGAYEQYF. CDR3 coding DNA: TGTGCCAGCAGCTTACCCGGGACTAGCGGGGCCTACGAGCAGTACTTC. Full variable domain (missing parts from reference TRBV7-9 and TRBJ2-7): DTGVSQNPRHKITKRGQNVTFRCDPISEHNRLYWYRQTLGQGPEFLTYFQNEAQLEKSRLLSDRFSAERPKGSFSTLEIQRTEQGDSAMYLCASSLPGTSGAYEQYFGPGTRLTVT.

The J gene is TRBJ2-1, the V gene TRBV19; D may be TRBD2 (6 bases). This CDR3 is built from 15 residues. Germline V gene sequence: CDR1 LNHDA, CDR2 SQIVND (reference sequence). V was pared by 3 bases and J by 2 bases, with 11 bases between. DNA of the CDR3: TGTGCCAGTAGTATGGTCGCGGGAACCTACAATGAGCAGTTCTTC. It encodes CASSMVAGTYNEQFF.

Here the CDR3 DNA reads TGTGCCACCATAGCGGCCTCCTACAATGAGCAGTTCTTC. This codes for CATIAASYNEQFF. The gene calls are TRBV28 and TRBJ2-1; maybe TRBD2 (6 bases). CDR1 MDHEN and CDR2 SYDVKM come from the germline V gene. Trimming removed 10 bases at V and 0 bases at J, with 10 bases between. This CDR3 has 13 residues.

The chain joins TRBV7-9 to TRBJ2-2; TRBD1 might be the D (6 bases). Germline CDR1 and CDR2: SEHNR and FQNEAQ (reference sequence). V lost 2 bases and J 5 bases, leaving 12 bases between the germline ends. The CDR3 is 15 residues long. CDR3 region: CASSLSGAFTGELFF. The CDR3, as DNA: TGTGCCAGCAGCTTATCAGGGGCGTTTACCGGGGAGCTGTTTTTT.

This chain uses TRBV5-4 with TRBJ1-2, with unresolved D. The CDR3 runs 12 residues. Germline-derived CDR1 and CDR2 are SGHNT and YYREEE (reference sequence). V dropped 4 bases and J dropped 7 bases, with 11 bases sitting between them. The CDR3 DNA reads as TGTGCCAGCAGCCGCGATTCCCTTGGCTACACCTTC. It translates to CASSRDSLGYTF.

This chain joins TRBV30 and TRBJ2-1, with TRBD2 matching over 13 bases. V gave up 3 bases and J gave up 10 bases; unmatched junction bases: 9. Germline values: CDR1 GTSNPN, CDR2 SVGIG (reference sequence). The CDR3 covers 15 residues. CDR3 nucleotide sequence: TGTGCCTGGAGACTAGCGGGAGGGCCTCGAAGGGAGCAGTTCTTC. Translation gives CAWRLAGGPRREQFF.

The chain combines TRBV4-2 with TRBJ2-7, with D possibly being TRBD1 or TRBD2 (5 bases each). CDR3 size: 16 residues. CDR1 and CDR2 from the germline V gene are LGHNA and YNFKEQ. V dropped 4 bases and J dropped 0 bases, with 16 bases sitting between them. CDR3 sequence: CASSLTLGAYSYEQYF. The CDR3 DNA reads TGTGCCAGCAGCCTAACCCTCGGGGCTTACTCCTACGAGCAGTACTTC.

For the CDR3, the DNA is TGTGCCAGCAGTTCCGACAGGGCGATTAATGAAAAACTGTTTTTT. It specifies CASSSDRAINEKLFF. The chain has TRBV28 and TRBJ1-4; 7 nucleotides agree with TRBD1. The length of the CDR3 is 15 residues. CDR1 and CDR2 from the germline V gene are MDHEN and SYDVKM. V was clipped by 4 bases and J by 4 bases; unmatched bases: 6.

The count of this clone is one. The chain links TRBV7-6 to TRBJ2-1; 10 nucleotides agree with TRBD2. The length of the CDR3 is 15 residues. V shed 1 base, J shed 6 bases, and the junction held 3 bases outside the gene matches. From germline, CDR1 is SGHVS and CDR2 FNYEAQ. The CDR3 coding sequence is TGTGCCAGCAGCTTAGTTAGCGGGAGGTCCAATGAGCAGTTCTTC. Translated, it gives CASSLVSGRSNEQFF.

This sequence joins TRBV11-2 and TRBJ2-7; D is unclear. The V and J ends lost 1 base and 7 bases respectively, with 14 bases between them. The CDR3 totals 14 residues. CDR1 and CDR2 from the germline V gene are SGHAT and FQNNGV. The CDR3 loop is CASSLAGPGREQYF. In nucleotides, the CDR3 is TGTGCCAGCAGCTTAGCGGGTCCGGGTAGGGAGCAGTACTTC.

The chain's CDR3 is CASSLAGGYEPQHF. The CDR3 DNA is TGTGCCAGCAGCTTAGCAGGGGGGTACGAGCCCCAGCATTTT. The chain recombines TRBV5-4 with TRBJ1-5; 7 nucleotides match TRBD1. CDR3 length: 14 residues. V lost 2 bases and J lost 8; bases outside the gene matches: 7. Germline CDR1 is SGHNT and CDR2 is YYREEE (reference sequence).

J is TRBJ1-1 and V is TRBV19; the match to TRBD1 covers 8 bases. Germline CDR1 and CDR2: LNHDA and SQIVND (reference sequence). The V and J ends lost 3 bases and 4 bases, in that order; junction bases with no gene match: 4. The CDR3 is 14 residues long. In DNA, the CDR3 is TGTGCCAGTAGTATGGGAACAGGGGGCACTGAAGCTTTCTTT. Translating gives CASSMGTGGTEAFF.

The chain's CDR3 is CASSHGQGSFYNEQFF. The CDR3 DNA reads TGTGCCAGCAGCCACGGGCAGGGGAGCTTCTACAATGAGCAGTTCTTC. The chain has TRBV21-1 and TRBJ2-1; TRBD1, the D gene given by the table, was not confirmed from the DNA. TRBV21-1 is labeled a pseudogene. This CDR3 comprises 16 residues.

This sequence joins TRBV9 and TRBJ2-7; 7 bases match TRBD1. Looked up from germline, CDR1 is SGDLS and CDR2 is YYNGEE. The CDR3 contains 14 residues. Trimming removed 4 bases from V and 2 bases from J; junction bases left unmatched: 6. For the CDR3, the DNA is TGTGCCAGCAGCCCCCAGGGACAGACCTACGAGCAGTACTTC. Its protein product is CASSPQGQTYEQYF.

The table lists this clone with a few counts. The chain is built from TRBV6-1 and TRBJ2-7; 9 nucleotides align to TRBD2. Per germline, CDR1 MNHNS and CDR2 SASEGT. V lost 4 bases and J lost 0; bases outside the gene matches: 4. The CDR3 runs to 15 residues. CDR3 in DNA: TGTGCCAGCAGTGCCGAGACTAGCGGCTCCTACGAGCAGTACTTC. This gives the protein CASSAETSGSYEQYF.

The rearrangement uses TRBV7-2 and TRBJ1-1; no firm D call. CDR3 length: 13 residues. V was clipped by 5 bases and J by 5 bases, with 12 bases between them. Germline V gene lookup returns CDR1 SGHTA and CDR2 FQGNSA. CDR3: CASSPGGRTEAFF. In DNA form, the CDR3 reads TGTGCCAGCAGCCCAGGTGGGCGGACTGAAGCTTTCTTT.

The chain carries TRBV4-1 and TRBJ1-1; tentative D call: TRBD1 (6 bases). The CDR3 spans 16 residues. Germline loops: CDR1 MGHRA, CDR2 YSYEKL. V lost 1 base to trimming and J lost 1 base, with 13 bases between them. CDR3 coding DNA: TGCGCCAGCAGCCAAGGGGAGATCAGGGGGAACACTGAAGCTTTCTTT. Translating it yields CASSQGEIRGNTEAFF.

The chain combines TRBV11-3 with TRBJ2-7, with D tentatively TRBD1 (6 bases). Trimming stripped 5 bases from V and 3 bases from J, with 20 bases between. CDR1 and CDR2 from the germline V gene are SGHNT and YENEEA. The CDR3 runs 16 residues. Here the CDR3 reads CASSDVSRGRSYEQYF. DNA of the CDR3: TGTGCCAGCAGCGACGTATCCAGGGGAAGAAGCTACGAGCAGTACTTC.

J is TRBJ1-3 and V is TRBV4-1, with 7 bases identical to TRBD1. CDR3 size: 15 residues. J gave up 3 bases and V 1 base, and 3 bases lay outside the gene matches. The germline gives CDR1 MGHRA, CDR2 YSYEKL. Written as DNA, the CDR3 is TGCGCCAGCAGCCAAGCGGACAGGAATGGAAACACCATATATTTT. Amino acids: CASSQADRNGNTIYF.

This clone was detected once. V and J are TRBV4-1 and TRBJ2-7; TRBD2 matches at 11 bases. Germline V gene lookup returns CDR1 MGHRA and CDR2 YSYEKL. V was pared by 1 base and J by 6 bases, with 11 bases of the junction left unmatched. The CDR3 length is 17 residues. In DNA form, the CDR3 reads TGCGCCAGCAGCCAAGGTTTGGGACTAGCGGACCGAACCGAGCAGTACTTC. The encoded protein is CASSQGLGLADRTEQYF.

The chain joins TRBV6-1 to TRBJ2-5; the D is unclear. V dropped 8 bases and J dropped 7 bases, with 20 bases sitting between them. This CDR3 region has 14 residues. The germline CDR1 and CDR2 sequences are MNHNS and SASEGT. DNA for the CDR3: TGTGCCAGCCGCGAGGAACCAAGATTCGGGACCCAGTACTTC. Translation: CASREEPRFGTQYF.

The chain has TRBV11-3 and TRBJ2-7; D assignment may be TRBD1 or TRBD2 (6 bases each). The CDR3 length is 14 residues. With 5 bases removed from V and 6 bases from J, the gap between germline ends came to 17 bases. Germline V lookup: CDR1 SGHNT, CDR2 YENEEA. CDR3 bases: TGTGCCAGCAGCAAGGACAGCTCGGGGGCCGAGCAGTACTTC. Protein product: CASSKDSSGAEQYF.